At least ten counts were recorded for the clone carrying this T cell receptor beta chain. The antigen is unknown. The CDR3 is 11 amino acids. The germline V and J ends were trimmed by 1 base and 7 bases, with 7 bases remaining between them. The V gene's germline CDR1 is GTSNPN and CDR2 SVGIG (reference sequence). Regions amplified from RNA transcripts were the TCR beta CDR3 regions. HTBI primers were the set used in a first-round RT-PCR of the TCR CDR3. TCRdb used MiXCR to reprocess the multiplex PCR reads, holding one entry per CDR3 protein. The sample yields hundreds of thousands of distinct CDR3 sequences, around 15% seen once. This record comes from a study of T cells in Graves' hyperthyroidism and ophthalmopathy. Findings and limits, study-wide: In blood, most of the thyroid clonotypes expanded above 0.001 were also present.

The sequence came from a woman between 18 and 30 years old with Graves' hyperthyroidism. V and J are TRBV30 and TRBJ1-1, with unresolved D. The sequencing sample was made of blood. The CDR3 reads CAWSGRVEAFF. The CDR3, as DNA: TGTGCCTGGAGTGGGAGGGTTGAAGCTTTCTTT.